Each of the 8 T cell receptor beta chains below was sequenced from the same sample in a study of T cell repertoires in cytomegalovirus infection. MiXCR, applied by TCRdb to the reads, yields one record per CDR3 protein. In the table there are some 800,000 distinct CDR3 sequences, 25% to 30% of which are singletons. Their antigen targets remain unknown. Source: cultured CD8+ T cells from PBMCs, taken from culture after CMV antigen stimulation. The receptors originated from a human donor in good health (CMV status not recorded). Some clones in this sample may be carry-over from other donors' samples.

The V and J genes are TRBV9 and TRBJ1-2; D is ambiguous. Germline V gene lookup returns CDR1 SGDLS and CDR2 YYNGEE. V gave up 4 bases and J gave up 3 bases, with 13 bases separating them. The CDR3 totals 14 residues. CDR3 in amino acids: CASSPEGRHYGYTF. The DNA of the CDR3 is TGTGCCAGCAGCCCAGAGGGCAGGCACTATGGCTACACCTTC.

The rearrangement links TRBV5-6 to TRBJ2-7; D may match TRBD1 or TRBD2 (5 bases each). Germline CDR1 and CDR2: SGHDT and YYEEEE. Trimming cost V 4 bases and J 0 bases, with 8 bases left between them. The CDR3 loop spans 13 amino acids. CDR3 nucleotides: TGTGCCAGCAGCGGGGACGTCTCCTACGAGCAGTACGTC. It specifies CASSGDVSYEQYV.

This chain links TRBV27 with TRBJ1-5; 7 bases agree with TRBD1. The CDR3 runs 14 residues. V was clipped by 8 bases and J by 6 bases; unmatched bases: 10. From germline, CDR1 is MNHEY and CDR2 SMNVEV (reference sequence). The CDR3 sequence: CASRGTGDSQPQHF. The CDR3 coding sequence is TGTGCCAGCCGCGGCACAGGGGATTCTCAGCCCCAGCATTTT.

V and J are TRBV2 and TRBJ1-1; D is unclear. V lost 3 bases, J lost 5 bases, and 19 bases lay in between. The CDR3 has 16 residues. CDR1 and CDR2 from the germline V gene are SNHLY and FYNNEI. CDR3 protein: CASSEEIAEASTEAFF. The CDR3 region has the DNA TGTGCCAGCAGTGAGGAGATTGCGGAGGCCTCTACTGAAGCTTTCTTT.

CDR3 bases: TGCAGTGCTCAGAGCAGTTGGGGTGGCTACACCTTC. It is translated as CSAQSSWGGYTF. The chain joins TRBV20-1 to TRBJ1-2, with D uncertain. The V end lost 5 bases, the J end lost 7 bases, and 14 bases lay between the germline ends. In germline, CDR1 is DFQATT, CDR2 SNEGSKA (reference sequence). The CDR3 extends over 12 amino acids.

In its sample, this clonotype was seen many times. The V and J genes are TRBV7-6 and TRBJ2-1; 10 bases match TRBD1. Looked up from germline, CDR1 is SGHVS and CDR2 is FNYEAQ. Trimming cost V 6 bases and J 8 bases; bases outside gene matches: 10. The CDR3 has 15 amino acids. DNA of the CDR3: TGTGCCAGCAGTCCGACAGGGGGCGAGGTGGATGAGCAGTTCTTC. Translated: CASSPTGGEVDEQFF.

This clonotype was counted only a few times. This chain links TRBV4-1 with TRBJ1-1; no reliable D call. Germline V lookup: CDR1 MGHRA, CDR2 YSYEKL. The CDR3 covers 14 residues. Trimming took 2 bases from V and 1 from J, leaving 8 bases between them. This CDR3 is CASSQKEGNTEAFF. CDR3 sequence (DNA): TGCGCCAGCAGCCAAAAGGAGGGGAACACTGAAGCTTTCTTT.

There are many counts of this clonotype. J is TRBJ2-1 and V is TRBV11-2; 13 bases fit TRBD2. V shed 5 bases and J 3 bases; nucleotides not matched to a gene: 4. The germline V gene encodes CDR1 SGHAT and CDR2 FQNNGV. The length of the CDR3 is 16 residues. The CDR3 nucleotides are TGTGCCAGCAGCCTTCGACTAGCGGGGGGCTACAATGAGCAGTTCTTC. Residues: CASSLRLAGGYNEQFF.